The 24 T cell receptor beta chains in this list originate from one sample, sequenced in a study of blood T cell repertoires in COVID-19. Libraries were prepared by immunoSEQ multiplex PCR; TCRdb keeps only in-frame clonotypes and omits some of them. Of about 160,000 clones in the sample, around 80% are singletons; the top ten hold 3% to 3.5%. Sequencing was performed on PBMCs or T cells enriched from blood (not recorded which). Receptors originate from a woman aged 55-69 years who had recovered from COVID-19.

This clone has just one count. The J gene is TRBJ1-5, the V gene TRBV19, with D possibly TRBD1 on 5 matching bases. CDR3 size: 15 residues. Germline CDR1 is LNHDA and CDR2 is SQIVND (reference sequence). Trimming stripped 6 bases from V and 1 base from J, with 13 bases between. The CDR3 protein is CASRQGGGSNQPQHF. CDR3 coding DNA: TGTGCCAGTAGGCAGGGTGGTGGGAGCAATCAGCCCCAGCATTTT.

The J gene is TRBJ1-6, the V gene TRBV3-1 (or the pseudogene TRBV3-2); D might be TRBD1 (6 bases). This CDR3 is 14 amino acids long. Between the trimmed V and J ends, which lost 5 bases and 9 bases, there was a span of 14 bases. Looked up from germline, CDR1 is LGHDT and CDR2 is YNNKEL (reference sequence). CDR3 loop: CASSLPGQSSPLHF. As DNA, the CDR3 is TGTGCCAGCAGCTTACCAGGACAGTCTTCACCCCTCCACTTT.

V is TRBV19 and J is TRBJ2-5; 9 bases are a match to TRBD2. Unmatched junction bases numbered 7, after V lost 6 bases and J lost 2 bases. Germline V CDR1 and CDR2: LNHDA, SQIVND (reference sequence). The CDR3 totals 15 residues. The CDR3: CASRGGGVTQETQYF. As DNA, the CDR3 is TGTGCCAGTAGAGGCGGGGGGGTGACTCAAGAGACCCAGTACTTC.

This sequence joins TRBV6-5 and TRBJ2-7, with 7 positions matching TRBD1. The CDR3 spans 15 residues. With V trimmed by 6 bases and J by 2 bases, 10 bases remained unmatched. Per germline, CDR1 MNHEY and CDR2 SVGAGI. CDR3 sequence reads: CASRRTRQGAYEQYF. The CDR3 bases are TGTGCCAGCAGACGCACGCGACAGGGCGCCTACGAGCAGTACTTC.

The DNA for the CDR3 is TGTGCCAGCAGCCCGTACGGTAGCGGGGGTATGAAGGATACGCAGTATTTT. Translating it yields CASSPYGSGGMKDTQYF. The chain has TRBV7-8 and TRBJ2-3, with 9 bases that match TRBD2. V lost 5 bases to trimming and J lost 6 bases; unmatched junction nucleotides: 15. Germline CDR1 and CDR2: SGHVS and FQNEAQ. This CDR3 comprises 17 residues.

The genes are TRBV11-1 and TRBJ2-2, with D maybe TRBD2 (5 bases). V lost 1 base and J 1 base, leaving 10 bases between the germline ends. Germline loops: CDR1 SGHAT, CDR2 FQDESV (reference sequence). The CDR3 consists of 16 residues. CDR3 sequence (DNA): TGTGCCAGCAGCTTAGGCGGCGGGTGGAACACCGGGGAGCTGTTTTTT. It is translated as CASSLGGGWNTGELFF.

This chain joins TRBV6-4 and TRBJ2-7, with 9 bases identical to TRBD2. The V gene end was trimmed by 6 bases and the J gene end by 2 bases; junction bases not matched to a gene: 8. This CDR3 spans 15 amino acids. In germline, CDR1 is MRHNA, CDR2 SNTAGT. The CDR3 DNA reads TGTGCCAGCAGCCCTTTGGGCGGGGGGGCCTACGAGCAGTACTTC. Translation: CASSPLGGGAYEQYF.

V gene TRBV10-2 combines with J gene TRBJ2-6, with 8 bases aligning to TRBD1. Unmatched junction bases numbered 3, after V lost 4 bases and J lost 4 bases. Germline-derived CDR1 and CDR2 are WSHSY and SAAADI. This CDR3 is 15 amino acids long. The CDR3 bases are TGCGCCAGCAGTGGACAGGGGATGGGGGCCAACGTCCTGACTTTC. Protein product: CASSGQGMGANVLTF.

The CDR3, as DNA: TGTGCCATCAGGGGCGACAGGGCAAAGAATTCACCCCTCCACTTT. Encoded protein: CAIRGDRAKNSPLHF. The rearrangement links TRBV10-3 to TRBJ1-6, with 7 bases identical to TRBD1. The junction had 9 bases not matched to a gene; V was cut back by 6 bases and J by 7 bases. The CDR3 has 15 amino acids. CDR1 and CDR2 from the germline V gene are ENHRY and SYGVKD.

This clone has a count of ten or more. The CDR3 DNA is TGTGCCAGCAGTGCCCAGGGGCCTCTCCACTTT. It specifies CASSAQGPLHF. V gene TRBV12-3 or TRBV12-4 combines with J gene TRBJ1-6; D possibly corresponds to TRBD1 (6 bases). The CDR3 runs 11 residues. V lost 5 bases and J 16 bases, leaving 12 bases between the germline ends.

The V call is TRBV13, the J call TRBJ2-2; D gene unclear. The germline CDR1 and CDR2 sequences are PRHDT and FYEKMQ (reference sequence). V lost 7 bases and J lost 2, with 8 bases in between. The CDR3 totals 13 residues. The CDR3: CASNSRNTGELFF. The CDR3 coding sequence is TGTGCCAGCAATTCCAGAAACACCGGGGAGCTGTTTTTT.

The gene calls are TRBV12-5 and TRBJ1-5; 10 positions match TRBD1. The CDR3 covers 15 residues. CDR1 and CDR2 from the germline V gene are LGHNT and FRNRAP. V gave up 6 bases and J gave up 6 bases; unmatched junction bases: 8. Here the CDR3 reads CASGSGTGEGQPQHF. In nucleotides, the CDR3 is TGTGCTAGTGGGTCCGGGACAGGGGAGGGTCAGCCCCAGCATTTT.

The chain links TRBV4-1 to TRBJ1-2; TRBD1 agrees at 9 bases. The CDR3 has 16 residues. The junction had 5 bases not matched to a gene; V was cut back by 0 bases and J by 3 bases. Germline loops: CDR1 MGHRA, CDR2 YSYEKL. CDR3 nucleotides: TGCGCCAGCAGCCAAGACCCGGGACAGGGAGACTATGGCTACACCTTC. Its protein product is CASSQDPGQGDYGYTF.

This chain links TRBV7-9 with TRBJ2-1; the D is unclear. The CDR3 runs 15 residues. Germline values: CDR1 SEHNR, CDR2 FQNEAQ (reference sequence). The V end was cut by 6 bases, the J end by 0 bases, with 12 bases between. This CDR3 is CASRGLSTSYNEQFF. The CDR3 DNA is TGTGCCAGCAGGGGCCTTTCTACCTCCTACAATGAGCAGTTCTTC.

CDR3 nucleotide sequence: TGTGCCAGCAGCGCGGGGGACAGGGTTACCTACGAGCAGTACTTC. This gives the protein CASSAGDRVTYEQYF. V is TRBV25-1 and J is TRBJ2-7, with TRBD1 matching over 9 bases. Trimming took 6 bases from V and 2 from J; bases not matched to a gene: 8. The CDR3 length is 15 residues. Germline V gene sequence: CDR1 MGHDK, CDR2 SYGVNS.

This chain joins TRBV2 and TRBJ2-3; perhaps TRBD2 as D (6 bases). The CDR3 length is 13 residues. Trimming shortened V by 6 bases and J by 3 bases, and 10 bases separated the two germline ends. The V gene's germline CDR1 is SNHLY and CDR2 FYNNEI. The CDR3 here is CASRVRGTDTQYF. The CDR3 nucleotides are TGTGCCAGCAGGGTACGGGGGACAGATACGCAGTATTTT.

CDR3 loop: CASSSGTGGIGYTF. DNA of the CDR3: TGTGCCAGCAGCTCCGGGACAGGGGGCATTGGCTACACCTTC. The rearrangement uses TRBV5-6 and TRBJ1-2, with 12 bases identical to TRBD1. CDR1 is SGHDT and CDR2 is YYEEEE in the germline V gene. This CDR3 has 14 amino acids. Trimming removed 3 bases from V and 7 bases from J; junction bases left unmatched: 4.

V and J are TRBV7-2 and TRBJ1-5; TRBD1 matches 9 bases. Germline CDR1 SGHTA, CDR2 FQGNSA. The CDR3 is 14 amino acids. Germline trimming cut 5 bases from V and 6 bases from J; bases unmatched to any gene: 5. CDR3 nucleotides: TGTGCCAGCAGCCTAGGGACAGGGAGTCAGCCCCAGCATTTT. Its translation: CASSLGTGSQPQHF. Full variable domain (missing parts from reference TRBV7-2 and TRBJ1-5): GAGVSQSPSNKVTEKGKDVELRCDPISGHTALYWYRQSLGQGLEFLIYFQGNSAPDKSGLPSDRFSAERTGGSVSTLTIQRTQQEDSAVYLCASSLGTGSQPQHFGDGTRLSIL.

The chain couples TRBV18 to TRBJ1-1, with D uncertain. The V and J ends lost 5 bases and 1 base respectively, with 11 bases between them. The germline gives CDR1 KGHSH, CDR2 LQKENI. The CDR3 runs 14 residues. CDR3 bases: TGTGCCAGCTCATTAGCCGGTCAGAACACTGAAGCTTTCTTT. Amino acids: CASSLAGQNTEAFF.

The genes are TRBV4-1 and TRBJ2-7; no definite D call. V was cut by 0 bases and J by 6 bases, with 9 bases left in between. CDR3 length: 13 residues. Per the germline V gene, CDR1 is MGHRA and CDR2 is YSYEKL. The CDR3 is CASSQDPPSEQYF. CDR3 nucleotide sequence: TGCGCCAGCAGCCAAGATCCCCCCTCCGAGCAGTACTTC.

The rearrangement joins TRBV7-9 to TRBJ1-1; 8 positions agree with TRBD1. CDR1 SEHNR and CDR2 FQNEAQ come from the germline V gene (reference sequence). There are 14 residues in the CDR3. Trimming took 5 bases from V and 5 from J; bases not matched to a gene: 7. CDR3 protein: CASSPRTGRTEAFF. The CDR3 nucleotides read TGTGCCAGCAGCCCCCGGACAGGGAGGACTGAAGCTTTCTTT.

This clone was detected only a few times. The chain is built from TRBV9 and TRBJ2-5; TRBD1 aligns across 9 bases. J was trimmed by 9 bases and V by 0 bases; bases with no gene match: 3. There are 13 residues in the CDR3. The germline gives CDR1 SGDLS, CDR2 YYNGEE. The CDR3 sequence: CASSVEQGAPQYF. The CDR3 DNA is TGTGCCAGCAGCGTAGAACAGGGGGCCCCCCAGTACTTC.

The chain links TRBV27 to TRBJ1-2, with D maybe TRBD1 (5 bases). The CDR3 contains 15 residues. Germline values: CDR1 MNHEY, CDR2 SMNVEV (reference sequence). Trimming took 0 bases from V and 7 from J, leaving 15 bases between them. The CDR3 sequence is CASSLSRQLGVGYTF. CDR3 nucleotide sequence: TGTGCCAGCAGTTTATCACGACAGTTAGGGGTTGGCTACACCTTC.

The chain carries TRBV4-1 and TRBJ1-1; 12 nucleotides line up with TRBD1. The J segment lost 0 bases and the V segment lost 3 bases, leaving 14 bases of the junction unmatched. This CDR3 region has 20 residues. Germline values: CDR1 MGHRA, CDR2 YSYEKL. CDR3 DNA sequence: TGCGCCAGCAGCCAGGGGCCGGGACAGGGGGCTGGTGGGTTGAACACTGAAGCTTTCTTT. Its translation: CASSQGPGQGAGGLNTEAFF.